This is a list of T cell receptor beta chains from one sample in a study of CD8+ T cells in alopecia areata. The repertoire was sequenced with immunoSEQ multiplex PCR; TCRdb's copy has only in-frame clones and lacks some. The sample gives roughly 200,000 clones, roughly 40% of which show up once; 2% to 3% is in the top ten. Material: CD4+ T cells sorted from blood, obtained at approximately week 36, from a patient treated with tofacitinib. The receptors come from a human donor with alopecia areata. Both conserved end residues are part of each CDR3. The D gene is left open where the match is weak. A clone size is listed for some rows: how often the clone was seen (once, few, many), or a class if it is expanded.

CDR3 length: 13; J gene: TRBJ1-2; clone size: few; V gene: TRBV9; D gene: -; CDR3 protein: CASSVVGLYGYTF; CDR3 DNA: TGTGCCAGCAGCGTTGTCGGACTCTATGGCTACACCTTC
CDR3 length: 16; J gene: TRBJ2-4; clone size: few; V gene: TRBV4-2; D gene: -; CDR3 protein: CASSQEGGRVIYIQYF; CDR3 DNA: TGTGCCAGCAGCCAAGAGGGGGGCAGGGTAATATACATTCAGTACTTC
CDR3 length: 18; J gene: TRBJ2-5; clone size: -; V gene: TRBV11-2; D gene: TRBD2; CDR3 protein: CASSLMTSGRASSETQYF; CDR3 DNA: TGTGCCAGCAGCTTGATGACTAGCGGGAGGGCGTCTTCAGAGACCCAGTACTTC
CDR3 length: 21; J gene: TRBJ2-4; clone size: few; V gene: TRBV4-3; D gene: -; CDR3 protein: CASSQERVGSNARAAKNIQYF; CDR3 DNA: TGCGCCAGCAGCCAAGAACGGGTAGGGAGTAACGCGAGAGCCGCCAAAAACATTCAGTACTTC
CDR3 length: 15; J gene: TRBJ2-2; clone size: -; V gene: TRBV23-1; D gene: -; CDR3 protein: CASVPQRGDTGELFF; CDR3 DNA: TGCGCCAGCGTTCCCCAGCGAGGGGATACCGGGGAGCTGTTTTTT
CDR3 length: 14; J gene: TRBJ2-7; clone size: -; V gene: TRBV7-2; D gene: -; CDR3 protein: CASRPAGAGGEQYF; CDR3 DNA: TGTGCCTCGCGTCCGGCAGGGGCTGGTGGGGAGCAGTACTTC
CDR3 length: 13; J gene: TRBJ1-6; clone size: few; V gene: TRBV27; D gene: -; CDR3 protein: CASSFGVESPLHF; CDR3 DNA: TGTGCCAGCAGTTTCGGCGTCGAATCACCCCTCCACTTT
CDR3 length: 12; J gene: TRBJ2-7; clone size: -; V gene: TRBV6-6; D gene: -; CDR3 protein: CASSQDGYEQYF; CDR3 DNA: TGTGCCAGCAGTCAGGACGGCTACGAGCAGTACTTC
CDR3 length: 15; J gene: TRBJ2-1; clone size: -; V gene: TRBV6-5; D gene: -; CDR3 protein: CASSPLARRPNEQFF; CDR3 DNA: TGTGCCAGCAGTCCTCTAGCCCGCCGGCCCAATGAGCAGTTCTTC
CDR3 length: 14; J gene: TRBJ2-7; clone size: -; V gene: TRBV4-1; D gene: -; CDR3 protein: CASSLGGRGYEQYF; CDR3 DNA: TGCGCCAGCAGCCTCGGGGGCAGGGGGTACGAGCAGTACTTC
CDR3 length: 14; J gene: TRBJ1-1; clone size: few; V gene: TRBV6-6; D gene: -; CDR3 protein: CASFEGRLNTEAFF; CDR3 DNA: TGTGCCAGCTTCGAGGGCAGACTGAACACTGAAGCTTTCTTT
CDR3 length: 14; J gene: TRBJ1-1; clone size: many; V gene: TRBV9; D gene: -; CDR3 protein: CASSRRGQKSEAFF; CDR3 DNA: TGTGCCAGCAGCCGACGGGGGCAGAAGAGTGAAGCTTTCTTT
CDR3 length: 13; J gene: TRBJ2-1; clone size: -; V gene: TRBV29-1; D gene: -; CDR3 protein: CSVGSGPLNEQFF; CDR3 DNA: TGCAGCGTTGGCAGCGGGCCCCTCAATGAGCAGTTCTTC
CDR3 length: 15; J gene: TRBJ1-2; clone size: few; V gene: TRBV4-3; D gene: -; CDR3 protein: CASSQGRGWNYGYTF; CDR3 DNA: TGCGCCAGCAGCCAAGGCAGGGGTTGGAACTATGGCTACACCTTC
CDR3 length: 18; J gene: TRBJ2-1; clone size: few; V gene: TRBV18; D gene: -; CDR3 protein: CASSPPTIGGRSVDEQFF; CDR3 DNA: TGTGCCAGCTCACCCCCCACAATCGGGGGACGCTCGGTCGATGAGCAGTTCTTC
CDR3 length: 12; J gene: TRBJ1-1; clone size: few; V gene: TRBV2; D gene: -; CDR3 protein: CASSGDRKRAFF; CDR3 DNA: TGTGCCAGCAGTGGGGACCGAAAAAGAGCTTTCTTT
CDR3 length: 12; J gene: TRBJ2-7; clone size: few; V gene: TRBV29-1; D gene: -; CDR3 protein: CSVDLGPYEQYF; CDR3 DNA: TGCAGCGTTGACTTAGGTCCCTACGAGCAGTACTTC
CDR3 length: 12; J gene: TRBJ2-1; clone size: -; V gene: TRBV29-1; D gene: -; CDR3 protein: CSAPDLPGEQFF; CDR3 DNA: TGCAGCGCCCCGGACCTTCCGGGTGAGCAGTTCTTC
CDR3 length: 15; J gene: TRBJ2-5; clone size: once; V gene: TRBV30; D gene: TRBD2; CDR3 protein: CAWSPSAGAPETQYF; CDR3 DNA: TGTGCCTGGAGTCCTAGTGCGGGAGCCCCGGAGACCCAGTACTTC
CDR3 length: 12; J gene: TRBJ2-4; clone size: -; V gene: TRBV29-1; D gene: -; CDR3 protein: CSVGGPKNIQYF; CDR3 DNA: TGCAGCGTAGGGGGTCCCAAAAACATTCAGTACTTC
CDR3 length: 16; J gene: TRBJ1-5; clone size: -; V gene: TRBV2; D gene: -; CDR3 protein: CASSEAILASNQPQHF; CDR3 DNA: TGTGCCAGCAGTGAAGCGATACTTGCTAGCAATCAGCCCCAGCATTTT
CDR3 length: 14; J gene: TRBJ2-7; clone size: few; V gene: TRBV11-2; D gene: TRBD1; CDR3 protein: CASRRGQGAYEQYF; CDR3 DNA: TGTGCCAGCAGACGGGGACAGGGGGCCTACGAGCAGTACTTC
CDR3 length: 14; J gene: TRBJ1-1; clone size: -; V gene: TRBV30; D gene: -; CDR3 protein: CAWSVGRRGTEAFF; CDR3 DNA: TGTGCCTGGAGTGTGGGCAGAAGGGGGACTGAAGCTTTCTTT
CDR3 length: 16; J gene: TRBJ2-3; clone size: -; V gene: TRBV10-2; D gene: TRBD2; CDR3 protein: CASSPTSGGSTDTQYF; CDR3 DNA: TGCGCCAGCAGTCCCACTAGCGGGGGAAGCACAGATACGCAGTATTTT
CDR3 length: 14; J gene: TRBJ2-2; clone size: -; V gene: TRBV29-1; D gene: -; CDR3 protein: CSTSPGPNTGELFF; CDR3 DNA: TGCAGCACAAGTCCCGGGCCGAACACCGGGGAGCTGTTTTTT